A selection of T cell receptor beta chains follows, all from one sample in a study of T-cell memory formation after mild COVID-19. Each CDR3 protein gets one entry after TCRdb re-called the 5' RACE reads with MiXCR. The data contain roughly 150,000 distinct CDR3 sequences, about an eighth of them seen just once; the ten biggest clones take up approximately 3.5%. What was sequenced was PBMCs or a T cell subset sorted from them (not recorded which). These receptors all come from a man aged 18 to 30 who had mild COVID-19 (a few samples of this study predate the infection). Cell type and time point are not known. Both conserved end residues are part of each CDR3. Each record gives: D gene, V gene, clone size, J gene, CDR3 protein, CDR3 DNA. The D gene is left open where the match is weak. Expanded clones are given a class, and other clones once, few, many or no size at all.

NA	TRBV11-2	many	TRBJ2-3	CASGYTDTQYF	TGTGCCAGCGGGTACACAGATACGCAGTATTTT
NA	TRBV25-1	few	TRBJ2-5	CASSDGETQYF	TGTGCCAGCAGTGACGGAGAGACCCAGTACTTC
TRBD2	TRBV18	NA	TRBJ2-5	CASSPRTSRETQYF	TGTGCCAGCTCACCTAGGACTAGCAGGGAGACCCAGTACTTC
TRBD2	TRBV7-9	many	TRBJ2-7	CASSSGRIYEQYF	TGTGCCAGCAGCAGCGGGAGAATCTACGAGCAGTACTTC
NA	TRBV18	NA	TRBJ2-2	CASSPREGGTGELFF	TGTGCCAGCTCACCACGGGAAGGGGGCACCGGGGAGCTGTTTTTT
TRBD2	TRBV6-4	NA	TRBJ2-7	CASSPERGGFTYEQYF	TGTGCCAGCAGTCCTGAGCGGGGGGGCTTTACCTACGAGCAGTACTTC
TRBD2	TRBV20-1	few	TRBJ2-7	CSARSGGLSYEQYF	TGCAGTGCTAGAAGCGGGGGGCTCTCCTACGAGCAGTACTTC
NA	TRBV12-3/TRBV12-4	NA	TRBJ1-1	CASSLVRGFDTEAFF	TGTGCCAGCAGTTTGGTCAGGGGTTTCGACACTGAAGCTTTCTTT
NA	TRBV5-1	NA	TRBJ1-6	CASSLGVSGSPLHF	TGCGCCAGCAGCTTGGGGGTGTCGGGTTCACCCCTCCACTTT
TRBD1	TRBV11-1	few	TRBJ2-5	CASSGADRGGETQYF	TGTGCCAGCAGCGGCGCGGACAGGGGAGGAGAGACCCAGTACTTC
NA	TRBV29-1	few	TRBJ2-7	CSAGERLYEQYF	TGCAGCGCCGGGGAACGTCTCTACGAGCAGTACTTC
NA	TRBV4-3	few	TRBJ1-1	CASSQVVSNTEAFF	TGCGCCAGCAGCCAAGTGGTGTCAAACACTGAAGCTTTCTTT
NA	TRBV4-3	NA	TRBJ1-6	CASSQDGGGNSPLHF	TGCGCCAGCAGCCAAGATGGGGGCGGAAATTCACCCCTCCACTTT
NA	TRBV2	few	TRBJ2-4	CASRQGLNIQYF	TGTGCCAGCAGGCAGGGATTAAACATTCAGTACTTC
NA	TRBV10-3	few	TRBJ2-3	CAIGGDTQYF	TGTGCCATCGGTGGAGATACGCAGTATTTT
NA	TRBV20-1	few	TRBJ1-5	CSASHTGASNQPQHF	TGCAGTGCTAGCCATACCGGGGCTAGCAATCAGCCCCAGCATTTT
NA	TRBV7-8	once	TRBJ1-2	CASSPVSGTEHYGYTF	TGTGCCAGCAGCCCCGTCTCAGGGACCGAGCACTATGGCTACACCTTC
NA	TRBV9	few	TRBJ2-3	CASSVELDTQYF	TGTGCCAGCAGCGTAGAATTAGATACGCAGTATTTT
NA	TRBV7-2	few	TRBJ2-7	CASSLTAEQYF	TGTGCCAGCAGCTTAACTGCTGAGCAGTACTTC
NA	TRBV7-8	few	TRBJ1-3	CASSALGGPTYSGNTIYF	TGTGCCAGCAGCGCTTTGGGGGGACCCACATACTCTGGAAACACCATATATTTT